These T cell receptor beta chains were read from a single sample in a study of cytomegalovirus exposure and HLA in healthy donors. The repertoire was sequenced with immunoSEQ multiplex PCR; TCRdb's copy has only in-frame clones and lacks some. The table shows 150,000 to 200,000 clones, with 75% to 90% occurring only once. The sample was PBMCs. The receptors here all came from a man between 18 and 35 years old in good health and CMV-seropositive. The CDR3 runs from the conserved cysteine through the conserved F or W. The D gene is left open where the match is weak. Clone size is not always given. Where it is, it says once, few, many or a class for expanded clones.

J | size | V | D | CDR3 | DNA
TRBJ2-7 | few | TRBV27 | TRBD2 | CASSLSISGPRNEQYF | TGTGCCAGCAGTTTATCCATTAGCGGGCCGCGTAACGAGCAGTACTTC
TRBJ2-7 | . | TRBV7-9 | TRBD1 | CASSTGTGFTREQYF | TGTGCCAGCAGCACCGGGACAGGGTTCACCCGCGAGCAGTACTTC
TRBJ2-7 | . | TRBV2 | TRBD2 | CASTGGYEQYF | TGTGCCAGCACGGGGGGGTACGAGCAGTACTTC
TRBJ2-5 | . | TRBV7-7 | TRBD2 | CASSFREGPGETQYF | TGTGCCAGCAGCTTTAGGGAGGGGCCGGGGGAGACCCAGTACTTC
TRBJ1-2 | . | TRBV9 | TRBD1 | CASSVSGQGSYGYTF | TGTGCCAGCAGCGTATCGGGACAGGGCAGCTACGGCTACACCTTC
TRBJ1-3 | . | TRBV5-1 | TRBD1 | CASSRGQLLSGNTIYF | TGCGCCAGCAGCAGGGGACAGCTTCTTTCTGGAAACACCATATATTTT
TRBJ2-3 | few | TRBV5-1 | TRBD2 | CASSLEAGGRTDTQYF | TGCGCCAGCAGCTTGGAAGCGGGGGGGCGAACAGATACGCAGTATTTT
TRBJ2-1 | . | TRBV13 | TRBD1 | CASSSTGVEQFF | TGTGCCAGCAGCTCCACAGGGGTTGAGCAGTTCTTC
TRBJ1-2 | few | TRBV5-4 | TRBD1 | CASMQGGRMDGYTF | TGTGCCAGCATGCAGGGGGGAAGGATGGATGGCTACACCTTC
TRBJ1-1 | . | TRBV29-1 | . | CSVRLGGTEAFF | TGCAGCGTTCGGCTGGGGGGCACTGAAGCTTTCTTT
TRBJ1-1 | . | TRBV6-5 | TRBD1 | CASSPNRGPTTEAFF | TGTGCCAGCAGCCCAAACAGGGGGCCCACCACTGAAGCTTTCTTT
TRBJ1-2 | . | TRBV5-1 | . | CASSLESGAASNGYTF | TGCGCCAGCAGCTTGGAGTCCGGTGCTGCCTCAAATGGCTACACCTTC
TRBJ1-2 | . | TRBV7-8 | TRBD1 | CASSLGQTGGALSGYTF | TGTGCCAGCAGCTTAGGACAGACAGGGGGCGCGTTGAGTGGCTACACCTTC
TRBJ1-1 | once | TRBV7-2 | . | CASSLHRQMNTEAFF | TGTGCCAGCAGCCTACACAGGCAGATGAACACTGAAGCTTTCTTT
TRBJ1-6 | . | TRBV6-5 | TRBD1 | CASSRRTGGNSPLHF | TGTGCCAGCAGTCGCCGGACAGGGGGTAATTCACCCCTCCACTTT
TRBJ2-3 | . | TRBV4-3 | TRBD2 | CASSHLAGAGPITDTQYF | TGCGCCAGCAGCCATTTAGCGGGGGCCGGACCGATCACAGATACGCAGTATTTT
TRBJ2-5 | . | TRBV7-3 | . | CASSLSGGQETQYF | TGTGCCAGCAGCCTCAGTGGGGGGCAAGAGACCCAGTACTTC
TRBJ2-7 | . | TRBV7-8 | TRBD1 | CASSFQTGNEQYF | TGTGCCAGCAGCTTCCAGACAGGGAACGAGCAGTACTTC
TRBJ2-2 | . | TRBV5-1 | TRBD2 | CASSSGRIGLAGTGELFF | TGCGCCAGCAGCTCGGGCCGGATTGGACTAGCGGGCACCGGGGAGCTGTTTTTT
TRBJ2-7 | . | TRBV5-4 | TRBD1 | CASSRDREISFEQYF | TGTGCCAGCAGCCGCGACAGGGAAATTTCCTTCGAGCAGTACTTC
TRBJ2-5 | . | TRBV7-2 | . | CASSLEQFGETQYF | TGTGCCAGCAGCTTAGAGCAGTTCGGGGAGACCCAGTACTTC
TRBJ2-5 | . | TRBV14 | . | CASSQGWWEQYF | TGTGCCAGCAGCCAGGGTTGGTGGGAGCAGTACTTC
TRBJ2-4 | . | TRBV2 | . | CASCISRSSTRVLNIQYF | TGTGCCAGCTGTATATCGAGGAGTTCGACTCGAGTCCTTAACATTCAGTACTTC
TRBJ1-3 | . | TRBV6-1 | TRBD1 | CASSDVTGTSGNTIYF | TGTGCCAGCAGTGACGTGACAGGGACCTCTGGAAACACCATATATTTT
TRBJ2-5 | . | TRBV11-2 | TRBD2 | CASSSRTSGLTLETQYF | TGTGCCAGCAGCTCGAGGACTAGCGGTTTGACGTTGGAGACCCAGTACTTC
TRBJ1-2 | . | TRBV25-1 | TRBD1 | CASSGQVNYGYTF | TGTGCCAGCAGCGGACAGGTTAACTATGGCTACACCTTC
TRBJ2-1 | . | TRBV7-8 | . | CASRSKPNLLNEQFF | TGTGCCAGCAGGTCTAAACCCAACCTCCTCAATGAGCAGTTCTTC
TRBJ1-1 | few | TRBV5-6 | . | CASSLAVLNTEAFF | TGTGCCAGCAGCTTGGCCGTTTTGAACACTGAAGCTTTCTTT